A single sample gave rise to the 23 T cell receptor beta chains below, sequenced in a study of shared T cell receptors in the human thymus. Assay used: immunoSEQ multiplex PCR; TCRdb lists only in-frame clones, some missing. The sample has approximately 490,000 clones, around 82% seen once; the top ten hold more than 0.01%. Separately, the same data were catalogued under a study of human thymus T cells.

The sample was thymocytes. The receptors shown here come from a boy less than two years old with a congenital heart defect.

The genes are TRBV28 and TRBJ2-7, with 11 bases matching TRBD2. The CDR3 totals 15 residues. Germline CDR1 and CDR2: MDHEN and SYDVKM. V lost 1 base and J lost 4; bases outside the gene matches: 3. The CDR3 reads CASSLFPSGRYEQYF. CDR3 DNA: TGTGCCAGCAGTTTATTCCCTAGCGGGAGGTACGAGCAGTACTTC.

J is TRBJ1-2 and V is TRBV7-9; maybe TRBD1 (6 bases). CDR3 length: 15 residues. V dropped 7 bases and J dropped 14 bases, with 29 bases sitting between them. Germline lookup yields CDR1 SEHNR and CDR2 FQNEAQ (reference sequence). The CDR3 protein is CASTARGYRALSETF. The CDR3, as DNA: TGTGCCAGCACCGCGAGGGGGTACAGGGCCCTATCTGAAACCTTC.

The chain has TRBV4-3 and TRBJ2-1; TRBD2 matches at 10 bases. Unmatched junction bases numbered 14, after V lost 2 bases and J lost 4 bases. Germline values: CDR1 LGHNA, CDR2 YSLEER. The CDR3 totals 19 residues. The CDR3 nucleotides read TGCGCCAGCAGCCAACTTTCTCCCGCAGCGGGAGGGCGGTACAATGAGCAGTTCTTC. Translation gives CASSQLSPAAGGRYNEQFF.

This clone has a handful of counts. This chain uses TRBV28 with TRBJ2-1; the D is unclear. The CDR3 is 16 residues long. The V gene lost 7 bases and the J gene lost 5 bases, with 21 bases spanning the gap. Germline assignment: CDR1 MDHEN and CDR2 SYDVKM. CDR3 coding DNA: TGTGCCAGCACCCAGACCCCTATGAGCAGCGACAATGAGCAGTTCTTC. It specifies CASTQTPMSSDNEQFF.

This clone has just a few counts. The chain carries TRBV29-1 and TRBJ1-2; 8 positions agree with TRBD1. The CDR3 runs 13 residues. Per germline, CDR1 SQVTM and CDR2 ANQGSEA. J gave up 4 bases and V 6 bases, and 7 bases lay outside the gene matches. The DNA for the CDR3 is TGCAGCGTGGGACAGGATCTCCTCTATGGCTACACCTTC. It yields the protein CSVGQDLLYGYTF.

V and J are TRBV6-1 and TRBJ2-3; tentative D call: TRBD2 (5 bases). With 3 bases removed from V and 5 bases from J, the gap between germline ends came to 12 bases. CDR1 is MNHNS and CDR2 is SASEGT in the germline V gene. The CDR3 has 14 residues. The CDR3 DNA reads TGTGCCAGCAGTGACCTGGGCGCGGGAGATACGCAGTATTTT. Residues: CASSDLGAGDTQYF.

The chain carries TRBV9 and TRBJ2-5; the match to TRBD2 covers 14 bases. The CDR3 consists of 17 residues. Germline lookup yields CDR1 SGDLS and CDR2 YYNGEE. Trimming took 4 bases from V and 5 from J; bases not matched to a gene: 10. CDR3 region: CASSPGTSGSLRETQYF. CDR3 DNA: TGTGCCAGCAGCCCTGGGACTAGCGGGAGCTTGCGGGAGACCCAGTACTTC.

This clone was detected only a few times. The chain is built from TRBV18 and TRBJ1-1; a weak D match, TRBD1 (5 bases). CDR1 is KGHSH and CDR2 is LQKENI in the germline V gene. Deletions cut 1 base from V and 4 bases from J, with 10 bases between. The CDR3 is 14 amino acids. CDR3 residues: CASSPQGRRTEAFF. CDR3 coding DNA: TGTGCCAGCTCACCACAGGGGCGCCGCACTGAAGCTTTCTTT.

The V gene is TRBV19, the J gene TRBJ2-7; TRBD1 might be the D (5 bases). Germline assignment: CDR1 LNHDA and CDR2 SQIVND (reference sequence). Between the trimmed V and J ends, which lost 9 bases and 7 bases, there was a span of 22 bases. The CDR3 sequence is 14 residues long. The CDR3 region has the DNA TGTGCCAGCAGAGCTGGCAGGGCCCAACGGGAGCAGTACTTC. Its protein is CASRAGRAQREQYF.

The rearrangement uses TRBV7-2 and TRBJ2-3; 7 nucleotides match TRBD2. V lost 0 bases and J lost 3; bases outside the gene matches: 6. CDR1 and CDR2 (germline): SGHTA, FQGNSA. The CDR3 sequence is 16 residues long. Here the CDR3 DNA reads TGTGCCAGCAGCTTAGCGCGTCTTAGCGGGACAGATACGCAGTATTTT. Its protein is CASSLARLSGTDTQYF.

The chain is built from TRBV2 and TRBJ2-1; TRBD1 aligns across 8 bases. This CDR3 contains 15 residues. Germline assignment: CDR1 SNHLY and CDR2 FYNNEI. V shed 4 bases, J shed 2 bases, and the junction held 4 bases outside the gene matches. Here the CDR3 reads CASSGAGGAYNEQFF. The DNA of the CDR3 is TGTGCCAGCAGTGGAGCAGGGGGCGCCTACAATGAGCAGTTCTTC.

This chain links TRBV5-1 with TRBJ1-4, with TRBD1 matching over 8 bases. The germline V gene has CDR1 SGHRS and CDR2 YFSETQ. Losses at the gene ends were 2 bases for V and 8 bases for J; bases not matched to a gene: 8. The CDR3 extends over 15 amino acids. The CDR3 nucleotides read TGCGCCAGCAGCTTCTTTCCAGGGGGCCAGGAAAAACTGTTTTTT. Its protein product is CASSFFPGGQEKLFF.

This chain connects TRBV5-8 to TRBJ2-7; D is possibly TRBD2 (5 bases). Per the germline V gene, CDR1 is SGHTS and CDR2 is YDEGEE. V dropped 5 bases and J dropped 2 bases, with 20 bases sitting between them. This CDR3 is built from 16 residues. Here the CDR3 reads CASSSWASPKAYEQYF. The CDR3 region has the DNA TGTGCCAGCAGTTCCTGGGCTAGCCCCAAGGCCTACGAGCAGTACTTC.

This sequence joins TRBV20-1 and TRBJ2-1; D gene uncertain. The CDR3 loop spans 11 amino acids. The germline gives CDR1 DFQATT, CDR2 SNEGSKA (reference sequence). The germline V and J ends were trimmed by 2 bases and 5 bases, with 4 bases remaining between them. In nucleotides, the CDR3 is TGCAGTGCTAGATTCGACAATGAGCAGTTCTTC. Protein product: CSARFDNEQFF.

The rearrangement uses TRBV10-2 and TRBJ2-7, with a possible D match to TRBD1 (5 bases). Germline CDR1 WSHSY, CDR2 SAAADI. V lost 4 bases and J lost 3, with 13 bases in between. This CDR3 is 14 amino acids long. The CDR3 reads CASSVRTRRYEQYF. CDR3 sequence (DNA): TGCGCCAGCAGTGTTAGGACACGGCGCTACGAGCAGTACTTC.

The V and J genes are TRBV28 and TRBJ1-5, with D possibly matching TRBD1 (5 bases). Germline values: CDR1 MDHEN, CDR2 SYDVKM. V was trimmed by 4 bases and J by 6 bases, leaving 19 bases between them. The CDR3 totals 16 residues. Here the CDR3 DNA reads TGTGCCAGCAGTTCTCGGGACCCGGGCGGGAGTCAGCCCCAGCATTTT. This gives the protein CASSSRDPGGSQPQHF.

The J gene is TRBJ2-2, the V gene TRBV7-2; 10 nucleotides match TRBD1. Germline V gene sequence: CDR1 SGHTA, CDR2 FQGNSA. V gave up 5 bases and J gave up 7 bases; unmatched junction bases: 7. The CDR3 consists of 15 residues. The CDR3, as DNA: TGTGCCAGCAGCCCGACAGGGGGCGCAAACGGGGAGCTGTTTTTT. Translated, it gives CASSPTGGANGELFF.

The chain couples TRBV6-5 to TRBJ1-1, with D perhaps matching TRBD1 (6 bases). CDR1 is MNHEY and CDR2 is SVGAGI in the germline V gene. The CDR3 extends over 16 amino acids. Trimming cost V 0 bases and J 5 bases, with 16 bases left between them. The CDR3: CASSYSEPDRLTEAFF. CDR3 DNA: TGTGCCAGCAGTTACTCGGAGCCAGACAGGTTGACTGAAGCTTTCTTT.

This clone was recorded a few times. The chain employs TRBV27 and TRBJ1-2, with TRBD1 matching over 8 bases. CDR1 and CDR2 (germline): MNHEY, SMNVEV (reference sequence). The J segment lost 7 bases and the V segment lost 5 bases, leaving 9 bases of the junction unmatched. The CDR3 is made up of 14 amino acids. The CDR3 region is CASSKGQGEGGYTF. DNA for the CDR3: TGTGCCAGCAGTAAAGGACAGGGAGAGGGTGGCTACACCTTC.

V is TRBV13 and J is TRBJ1-1; 7 nucleotides match TRBD1. CDR1 and CDR2 (germline): PRHDT, FYEKMQ (reference sequence). The J segment lost 6 bases and the V segment lost 5 bases, leaving 15 bases of the junction unmatched. The CDR3 has 16 residues. CDR3 coding DNA: TGTGCCAGCAGCCCGCAGGGGGGAGTCTGGTCCGCTGAAGCTTTCTTT. It specifies CASSPQGGVWSAEAFF.

V gene TRBV15 combines with J gene TRBJ1-5; TRBD1 aligns across 8 bases. The CDR3 covers 14 residues. V lost 8 bases and J lost 6; bases outside the gene matches: 9. CDR1 and CDR2 from the germline V gene are LNHNV and YYDKDF (reference sequence). The CDR3 sequence is CATAGQGAGQPQHF. DNA for the CDR3: TGTGCCACCGCAGGCCAGGGGGCTGGTCAGCCCCAGCATTTT.

This sequence joins TRBV5-6 and TRBJ2-7; 11 bases are a match to TRBD2. Germline V gives CDR1 SGHDT, CDR2 YYEEEE. V trimming: 1 base; J trimming: 5 bases; junction bases outside the gene matches: 8. The CDR3 runs to 16 residues. The CDR3, as DNA: TGTGCCAGCAGCTTGCGGCCTAGCGGGAGGAGAAACGAGCAGTACTTC. The encoded protein is CASSLRPSGRRNEQYF.

The gene calls are TRBV28 and TRBJ2-5; D is ambiguous. Germline V gene lookup returns CDR1 MDHEN and CDR2 SYDVKM. V lost 7 bases and J lost 0, with 12 bases in between. The CDR3 contains 14 residues. The CDR3: CASTPRHNQETQYF. In nucleotides, the CDR3 is TGTGCCAGCACCCCCAGACACAACCAAGAGACCCAGTACTTC.